The rows below give T cell receptor beta chains drawn from one sample of a study of blood T cell repertoires in COVID-19. Assay used: immunoSEQ multiplex PCR; TCRdb lists only in-frame clones, some missing. The repertoire holds about 280,000 clones, with approximately 85% as singletons. The sequenced sample consisted of PBMCs or T cells enriched from blood (not recorded which). These receptor sequences come from a woman in her 30s who had recovered from COVID-19. The CDR3 runs from the conserved cysteine through the conserved F or W. The order of the fields is D gene, J gene, clone size, CDR3 length, V gene, CDR3 DNA, CDR3 protein. A D gene is named only where the DNA matches it firmly. Size values are once, few and many counts, or a class for expanded clones, and some rows have none.

>TRBD1|TRBJ1-1|NA|15|TRBV9
TGTGCCAGCAGCGCTGAGGGACAGCCGAACACTGAAGCTTTCTTT
CASSAEGQPNTEAFF
>TRBD2|TRBJ2-3|once|17|TRBV7-9
TGTGCCAGCAGCCCAGGGACTAGCGGGGGGGCCGGAGATACGCAGTATTTT
CASSPGTSGGAGDTQYF
>TRBD2|TRBJ2-3|NA|15|TRBV2
TGTGCCAGCAGTCCCCGGACTAGTGAAACACATACGCAGTATTTT
CASSPRTSETHTQYF
>NA|TRBJ2-3|NA|13|TRBV27
TGTGCCAGCAGCCGCCTCAATGAGGATACGCAGTATTTT
CASSRLNEDTQYF
>NA|TRBJ1-4|few|15|TRBV3-1/TRBV3-2
TGTGCCAGCAGCCAGTCTATTGCAACTAATGAAAAACTGTTTTTT
CASSQSIATNEKLFF
>NA|TRBJ1-2|NA|15|TRBV6-5
TGTGCCAGCAGTCGCAGCCAGATAAGGAGATATGGCTACACCTTC
CASSRSQIRRYGYTF
>TRBD2|TRBJ2-2|NA|17|TRBV5-6
TGTGCCAGCAGCTGGACTGGACTAGCGGGGGCGGGCGGGGAGCTGTTTTTT
CASSWTGLAGAGGELFF
>TRBD2|TRBJ2-7|NA|13|TRBV30
TGTGCCTGGAGTTTGGGGACTAGCGGCGAGCAGTACTTC
CAWSLGTSGEQYF
>TRBD1|TRBJ1-2|once|13|TRBV29-1
TGCAGCGTTGATACATTGGACAGGGCTTTCTACACCTTC
CSVDTLDRAFYTF
>NA|TRBJ2-5|NA|13|TRBV7-3
TGTGCCAGCAGCAGGACTTCGCAAGAGACCCAGTACTTC
CASSRTSQETQYF
>NA|TRBJ1-2|NA|14|TRBV19
TGTGCCAGTAGTGTGCAGGGGACCGATTACGGCTACACCTTC
CASSVQGTDYGYTF
>NA|TRBJ1-2|NA|13|TRBV24-1
TGTGCCACCAGTGCCAGGGGTGGGTATGGCTACACCTTC
CATSARGGYGYTF
>TRBD1|TRBJ1-1|NA|16|TRBV9
TGTGCCAGCAGCGTAGAGGGGGACAGGGCGAACACTGAAGCTTTCTTT
CASSVEGDRANTEAFF
>NA|TRBJ2-2|few|15|TRBV6-5
TGTGCCAGCAGTCCGGTAGGGGCGAACACCGGGGAGCTGTTTTTT
CASSPVGANTGELFF
>TRBD2|TRBJ2-5|once|17|TRBV7-9
TGTGCCAGCAGCTTAGATATGGCGGGGGGCATCCAAGAGACCCAGTACTTC
CASSLDMAGGIQETQYF